This T cell receptor beta chain was sequenced during a study of blood T cell repertoires in COVID-19. About the study: The United States, Italy and Spain supplied acute and convalescent COVID-19 samples. Nucleic acid was either cDNA or gDNA, and it came from T cells, B-cell-depleted T cells, or PBMCs.

Trimming removed 2 bases at V and 0 bases at J, with 7 bases between. This CDR3 is built from 14 residues. Germline V CDR1 and CDR2: MNHNY, SVGAGI (reference sequence). As to this clone: Other DNA sequences from this sample encode an identical CDR3 as well.

Original processing methods: It was from reference gene primer amplification that nucleated cell counts were estimated. Using immunoSEQ multiplex PCR, the repertoire was profiled, and TCRdb retains in-frame clones only, with some absent. That table gives V, J and clone size, and the DNA gave D and trimming. The data contain more than 85,000 clones, more than 75% of them seen just once; the ten biggest clones take up about 3%. The TCR originated in a man aged 45-65 years with active or convalescent COVID-19. The sequenced material came from peripheral blood. This chain links TRBV6-6 with TRBJ1-1; D is unresolved. The CDR3, as DNA: TGTGCCAGCAGTTACGCGGAACTGAACACTGAAGCTTTCTTT. Amino acids: CASSYAELNTEAFF.